Described below is a single TCR beta chain sequence and its context. The target antigen is unknown. Here immunoSEQ multiplex PCR was the method, and the copy in TCRdb shows in-frame clones only, minus some. This table has 130,000 or so clones, 89% appearing once. The data stem from a study of cytomegalovirus exposure and HLA in healthy donors. General study findings and limits: Most TCR sequences showed up rarely, but some public TCRs showed up in many donors.

J gave up 3 bases and V 1 base, and 7 bases lay outside the gene matches. CDR1 is SQVTM, CDR2 ANQGSEA, per germline. This CDR3 spans 16 amino acids. The TCR was taken from a woman between 18 and 30 years old in good health and CMV-seropositive. The J gene is TRBJ2-5, the V gene TRBV29-1; 11 nucleotides line up with TRBD1. The sequenced sample was PBMCs. The CDR3 nucleotides are TGCAGCGTTGAAGGATTGTGGGGACAGGGGGAAGAGACCCAGTACTTC. Translating it yields CSVEGLWGQGEETQYF.